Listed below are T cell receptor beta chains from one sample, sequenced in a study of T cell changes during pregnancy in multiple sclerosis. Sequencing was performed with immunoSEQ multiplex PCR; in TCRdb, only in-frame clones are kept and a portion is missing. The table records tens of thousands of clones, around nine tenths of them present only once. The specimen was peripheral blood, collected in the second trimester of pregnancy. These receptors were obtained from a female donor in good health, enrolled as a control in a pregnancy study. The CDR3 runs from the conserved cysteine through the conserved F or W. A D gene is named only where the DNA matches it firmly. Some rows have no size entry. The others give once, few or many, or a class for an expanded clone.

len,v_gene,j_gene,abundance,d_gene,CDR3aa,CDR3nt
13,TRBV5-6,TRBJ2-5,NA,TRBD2,CASSPAGGETQYF,TGTGCCAGCAGTCCGGCGGGGGGGGAGACCCAGTACTTC
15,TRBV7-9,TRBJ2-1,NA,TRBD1,CASSRGQGARVEQFF,TGTGCCAGCAGCCGTGGACAGGGGGCGCGTGTTGAGCAGTTCTTC
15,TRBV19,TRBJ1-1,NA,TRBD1,CASSTTGMRNTEAFF,TGTGCCAGTAGTACGACAGGGATGAGGAACACTGAAGCTTTCTTT
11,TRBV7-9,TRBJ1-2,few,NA,CASSLGDGYTF,TGTGCCAGCAGCTTGGGAGATGGCTACACCTTC
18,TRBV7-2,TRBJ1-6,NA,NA,CASSKGVAGSGYNSPLHF,TGTGCCAGCAGCAAAGGGGTAGCAGGGTCGGGCTATAATTCACCCCTCCACTTT
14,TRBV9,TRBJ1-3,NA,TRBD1,CASSPQGAGNTIYF,TGTGCCAGCAGCCCACAGGGGGCTGGAAACACCATATATTTT
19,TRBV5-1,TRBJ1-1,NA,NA,CASSLASPQGLMGNTEAFF,TGCGCCAGCAGCTTGGCGAGCCCGCAGGGGCTGATGGGGAACACTGAAGCTTTCTTT
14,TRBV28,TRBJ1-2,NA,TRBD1,CASSFGQGYNGYTF,TGTGCCAGCAGTTTTGGACAGGGGTACAATGGCTACACCTTC
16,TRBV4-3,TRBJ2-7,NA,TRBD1,CASSQTVYGTAYEQYF,TGCGCCAGCAGCCAGACGGTGTACGGGACAGCCTACGAGCAGTACTTC
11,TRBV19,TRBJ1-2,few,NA,CASSEHYGYTF,TGTGCCAGTAGTGAGCACTATGGCTACACCTTC
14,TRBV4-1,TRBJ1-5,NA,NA,CASSQELLNQPQHF,TGCGCCAGCAGCCAAGAATTACTTAATCAGCCCCAGCATTTT
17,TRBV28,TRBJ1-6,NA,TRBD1,CASGRGGTGRYNSPLHF,TGTGCCAGCGGACGAGGGGGGACAGGGAGGTATAATTCACCCCTCCACTTT
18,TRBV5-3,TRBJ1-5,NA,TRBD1,CARSQKTQGARSNQPQHF,TGTGCCAGAAGCCAAAAGACCCAGGGGGCGCGTTCCAATCAGCCCCAGCATTTT
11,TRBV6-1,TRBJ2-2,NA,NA,CASSPLWELFF,TGTGCCAGCAGCCCCCTCTGGGAGCTGTTTTTT
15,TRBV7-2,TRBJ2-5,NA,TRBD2,CASKGSGGSFETQYF,TGTGCCAGCAAGGGTAGCGGGGGGAGTTTTGAGACCCAGTACTTC